This TCR beta chain emerged from a study of control samples from healthy donors and cancer patients. TCRdb's copy holds only in-frame clones and misses some; the assay was immunoSEQ multiplex PCR. The data show some 410,000 clones, around 90% seen once. The source material was PBMCs. The receptor comes from a man aged 35-49 years with head and neck cancer.

DNA of the CDR3: TGTGCCAGCAGCCGGGACACTCACTACGAGCAGTACTTC. Translation gives CASSRDTHYEQYF. The chain combines TRBV5-5 with TRBJ2-7, with a weak D call TRBD1 (6 bases). From germline, CDR1 is SGHKS and CDR2 YYEKEE (reference sequence). With 4 bases removed from V and 3 bases from J, the gap between germline ends came to 11 bases. The CDR3 loop spans 13 amino acids.